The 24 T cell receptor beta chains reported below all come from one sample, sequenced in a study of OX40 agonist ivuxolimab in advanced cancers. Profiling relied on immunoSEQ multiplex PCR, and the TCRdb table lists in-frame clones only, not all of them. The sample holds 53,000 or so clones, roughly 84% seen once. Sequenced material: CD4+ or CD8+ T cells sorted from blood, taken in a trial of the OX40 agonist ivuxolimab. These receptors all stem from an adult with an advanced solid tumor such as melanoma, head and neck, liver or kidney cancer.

CDR3 coding DNA: TGCGCCAGCAGCCAAGGACTAGCGGGGACCGGGGAGCTGTTTTTT. Its protein product is CASSQGLAGTGELFF. The chain combines TRBV4-1 with TRBJ2-2; the match to TRBD2 covers 11 bases. CDR3 length equals 15 residues. Germline CDR1 MGHRA, CDR2 YSYEKL. Losses at the gene ends were 1 base for V and 5 bases for J; bases not matched to a gene: 0.

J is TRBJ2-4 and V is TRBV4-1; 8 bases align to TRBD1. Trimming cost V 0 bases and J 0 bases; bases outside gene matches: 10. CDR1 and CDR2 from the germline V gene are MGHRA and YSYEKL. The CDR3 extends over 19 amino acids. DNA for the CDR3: TGCGCCAGCAGCCAAGAGGGGACAGGAGAAGTGTTAGCCAAAAACATTCAGTACTTC. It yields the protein CASSQEGTGEVLAKNIQYF.

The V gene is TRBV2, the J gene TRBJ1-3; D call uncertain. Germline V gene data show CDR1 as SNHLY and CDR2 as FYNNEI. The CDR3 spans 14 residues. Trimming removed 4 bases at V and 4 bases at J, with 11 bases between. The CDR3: CASSVRLQGNTIYF. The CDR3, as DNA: TGTGCCAGCAGTGTGCGGCTCCAGGGAAACACCATATATTTT.

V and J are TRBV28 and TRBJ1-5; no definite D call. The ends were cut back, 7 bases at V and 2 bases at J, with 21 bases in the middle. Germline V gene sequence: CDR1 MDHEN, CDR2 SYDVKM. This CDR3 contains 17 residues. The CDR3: CASTNPTRLRGNQPQHF. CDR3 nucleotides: TGTGCCAGCACCAACCCTACCAGGCTGAGGGGCAATCAGCCCCAGCATTTT.

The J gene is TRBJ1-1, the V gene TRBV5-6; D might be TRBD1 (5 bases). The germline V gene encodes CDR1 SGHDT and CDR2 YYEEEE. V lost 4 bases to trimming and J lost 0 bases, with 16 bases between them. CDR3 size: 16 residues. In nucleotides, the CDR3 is TGTGCCAGCAGCCTCCGACAGCGAATAATGAACACTGAAGCTTTCTTT. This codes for CASSLRQRIMNTEAFF.

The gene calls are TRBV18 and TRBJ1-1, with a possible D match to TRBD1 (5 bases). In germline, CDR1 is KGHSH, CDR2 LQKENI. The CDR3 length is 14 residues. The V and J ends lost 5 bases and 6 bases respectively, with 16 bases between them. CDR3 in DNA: TGTGCCAGCTCATTCCCGGGACCGCAGTCTGAAGCTTTCTTT. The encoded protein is CASSFPGPQSEAFF.

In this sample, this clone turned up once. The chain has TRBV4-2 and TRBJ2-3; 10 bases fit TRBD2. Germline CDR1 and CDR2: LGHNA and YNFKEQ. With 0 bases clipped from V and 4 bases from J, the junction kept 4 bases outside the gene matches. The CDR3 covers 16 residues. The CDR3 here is CASSQEKRGGADTQYF. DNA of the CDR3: TGTGCCAGCAGCCAAGAGAAGCGGGGGGGCGCAGATACGCAGTATTTT.

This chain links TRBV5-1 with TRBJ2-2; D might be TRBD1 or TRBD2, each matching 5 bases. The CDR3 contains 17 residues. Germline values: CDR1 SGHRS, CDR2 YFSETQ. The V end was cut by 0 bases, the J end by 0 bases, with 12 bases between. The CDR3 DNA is TGCGCCAGCAGCTTGGCCGTCGGGGCCTCGAACACCGGGGAGCTGTTTTTT. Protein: CASSLAVGASNTGELFF.

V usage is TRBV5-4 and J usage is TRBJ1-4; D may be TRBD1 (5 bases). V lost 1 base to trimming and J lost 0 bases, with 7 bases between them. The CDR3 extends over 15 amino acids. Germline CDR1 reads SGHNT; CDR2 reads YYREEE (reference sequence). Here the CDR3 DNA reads TGTGCCAGCAGCTTGCAGGGAGCAACTAATGAAAAACTGTTTTTT. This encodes CASSLQGATNEKLFF.

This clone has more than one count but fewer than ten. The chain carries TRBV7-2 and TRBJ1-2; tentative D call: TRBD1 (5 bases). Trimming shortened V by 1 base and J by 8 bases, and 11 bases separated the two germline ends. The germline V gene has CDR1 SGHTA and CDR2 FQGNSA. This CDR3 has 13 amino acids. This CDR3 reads CASSLESWGGYTF. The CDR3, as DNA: TGTGCCAGCAGCTTAGAGAGCTGGGGCGGCTACACCTTC.

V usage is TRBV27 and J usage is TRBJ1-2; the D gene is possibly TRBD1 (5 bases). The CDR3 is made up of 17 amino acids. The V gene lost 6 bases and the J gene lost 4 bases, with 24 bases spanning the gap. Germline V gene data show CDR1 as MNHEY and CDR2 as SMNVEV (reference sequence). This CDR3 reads CASSRFNIEGLGYGYTF. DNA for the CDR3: TGTGCCAGCAGCAGGTTCAATATTGAGGGGCTAGGCTATGGCTACACCTTC.

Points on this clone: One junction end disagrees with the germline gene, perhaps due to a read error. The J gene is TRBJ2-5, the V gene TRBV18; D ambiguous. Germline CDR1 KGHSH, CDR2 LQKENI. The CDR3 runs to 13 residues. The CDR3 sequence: CASTPMTQETQYF. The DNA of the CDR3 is TGTGCCAGCACACCAATGACCCAAGAGACCCAGTACTTC.

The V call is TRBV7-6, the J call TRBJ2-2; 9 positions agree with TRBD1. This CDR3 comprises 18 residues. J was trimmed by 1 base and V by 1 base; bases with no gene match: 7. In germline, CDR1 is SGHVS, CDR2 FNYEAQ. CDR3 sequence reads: CASSLEPLDRGNTGELFF. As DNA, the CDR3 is TGTGCCAGCAGCTTAGAACCCCTGGACAGGGGGAACACCGGGGAGCTGTTTTTT.

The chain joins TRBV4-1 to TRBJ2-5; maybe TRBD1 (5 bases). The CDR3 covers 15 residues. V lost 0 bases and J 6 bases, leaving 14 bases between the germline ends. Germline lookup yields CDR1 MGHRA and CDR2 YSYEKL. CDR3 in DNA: TGCGCCAGCAGCCAAGATTGGCAGGGCTACAAGACCCAGTACTTC. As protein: CASSQDWQGYKTQYF.

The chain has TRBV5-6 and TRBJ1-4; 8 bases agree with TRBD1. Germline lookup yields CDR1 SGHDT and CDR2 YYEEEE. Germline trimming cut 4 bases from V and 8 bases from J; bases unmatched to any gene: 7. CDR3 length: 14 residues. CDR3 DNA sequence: TGTGCCAGCAGCCTCAAAGGACAGGGAGAAAAACTGTTTTTT. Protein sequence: CASSLKGQGEKLFF.

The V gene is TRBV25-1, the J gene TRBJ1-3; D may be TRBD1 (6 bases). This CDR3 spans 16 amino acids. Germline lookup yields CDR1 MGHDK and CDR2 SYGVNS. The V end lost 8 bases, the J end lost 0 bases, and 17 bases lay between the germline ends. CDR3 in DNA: TGTGCCAGCTCGGTTGGCAGGGGAAGCTCTGGAAACACCATATATTTT. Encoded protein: CASSVGRGSSGNTIYF.

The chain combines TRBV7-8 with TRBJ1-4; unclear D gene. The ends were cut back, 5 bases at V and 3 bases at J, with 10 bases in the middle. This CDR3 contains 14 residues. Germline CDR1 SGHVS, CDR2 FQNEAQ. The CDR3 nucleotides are TGTGCCAGCAGCCCATCCCGGCCTAATGAAAAACTGTTTTTT. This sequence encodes CASSPSRPNEKLFF.

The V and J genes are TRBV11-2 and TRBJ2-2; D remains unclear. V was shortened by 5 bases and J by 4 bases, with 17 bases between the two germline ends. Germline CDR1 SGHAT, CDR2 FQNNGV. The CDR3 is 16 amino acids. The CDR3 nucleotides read TGTGCCAGCAGCGGTGGCGGCTCCAAGGCCACCGGGGAGCTGTTTTTT. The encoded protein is CASSGGGSKATGELFF.

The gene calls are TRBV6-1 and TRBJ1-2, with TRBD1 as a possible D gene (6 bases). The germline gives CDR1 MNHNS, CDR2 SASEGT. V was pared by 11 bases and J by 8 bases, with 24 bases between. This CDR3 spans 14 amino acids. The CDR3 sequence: CAGTDSGEWAGYTF. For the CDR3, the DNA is TGTGCCGGTACGGACTCAGGGGAATGGGCAGGCTACACCTTC.

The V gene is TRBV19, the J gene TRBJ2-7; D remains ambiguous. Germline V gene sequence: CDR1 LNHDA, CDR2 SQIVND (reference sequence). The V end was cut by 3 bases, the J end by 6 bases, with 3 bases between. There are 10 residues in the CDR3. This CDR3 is CASSICEQYF. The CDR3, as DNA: TGTGCCAGTAGTATTTGCGAGCAGTACTTC.

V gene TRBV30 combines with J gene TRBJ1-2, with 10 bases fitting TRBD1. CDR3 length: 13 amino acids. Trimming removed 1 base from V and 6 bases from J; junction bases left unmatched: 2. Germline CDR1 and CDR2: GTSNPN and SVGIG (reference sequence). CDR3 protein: CAWSEGTGDGYTF. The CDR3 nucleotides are TGTGCCTGGAGTGAAGGGACAGGGGATGGCTACACCTTC.

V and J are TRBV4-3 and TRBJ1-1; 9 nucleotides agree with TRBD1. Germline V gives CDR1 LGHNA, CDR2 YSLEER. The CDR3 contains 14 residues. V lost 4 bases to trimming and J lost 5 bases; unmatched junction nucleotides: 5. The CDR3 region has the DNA TGCGCCAGCAGCCTCCTGGGACAGGGAACTGAAGCTTTCTTT. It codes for CASSLLGQGTEAFF.

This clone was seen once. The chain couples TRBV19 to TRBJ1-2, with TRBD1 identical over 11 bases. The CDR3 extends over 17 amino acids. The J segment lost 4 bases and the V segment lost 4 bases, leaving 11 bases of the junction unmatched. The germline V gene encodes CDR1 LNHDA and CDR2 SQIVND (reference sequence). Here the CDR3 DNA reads TGTGCCAGTAGTACGAACTCCCCGGGACAGGGGGTCTATGGCTACACCTTC. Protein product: CASSTNSPGQGVYGYTF.

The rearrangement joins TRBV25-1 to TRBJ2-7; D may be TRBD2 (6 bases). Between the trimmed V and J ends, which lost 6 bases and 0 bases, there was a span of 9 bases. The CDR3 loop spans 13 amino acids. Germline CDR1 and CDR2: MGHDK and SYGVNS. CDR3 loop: CASRRGLSYEQYF. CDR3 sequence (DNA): TGTGCCAGCAGGCGGGGCCTCTCCTACGAGCAGTACTTC.